This TCR beta chain was captured by sequencing in a study of blood T cell repertoires in COVID-19. As for the study in general: Acute and convalescent COVID-19 samples came from the United States, Italy and Spain. T cells, B-cell-depleted T cells, or PBMCs provided the cDNA or gDNA that served as material.

Germline lookup yields CDR1 MNHEY and CDR2 SMNVEV (reference sequence). This CDR3 region has 19 residues. The V end lost 3 bases, the J end lost 6 bases, and 29 bases lay between the germline ends. Under the authors' procedure: Estimation of nucleated cell counts was performed using reference gene primer amplification. Generated by immunoSEQ multiplex PCR, the TCRdb table keeps only in-frame clones and is missing some. Clone size and V and J calls were adopted from that table, with D and trimming inferred from the DNA. Among over 250,000 clones listed, about 80% were seen once. The receptor was isolated from a woman between 50 and 59 years old who had recovered from COVID-19. Material: peripheral blood. V gene TRBV27 combines with J gene TRBJ1-2; D may be TRBD1 (5 bases). For the CDR3, the DNA is TGTGCCAGCAGTTTCACCCTTAGCACAGGTCAAGGCATTGGGCATGGCTACACCTTC. It is translated as CASSFTLSTGQGIGHGYTF.